This T cell receptor (beta chain) comes out of a study of blood T cell repertoires in COVID-19 (dated by TCRdb to the early 2020s). Turning to the overall study: Collaborator samples came from the United States, Italy and Spain and covered acute and convalescent phases of COVID-19. A freely available public database, intended as a resource for researchers studying the immune response to SARS-CoV-2, is where the repertoires were released. The samples were drawn from two sources: the first 160 participants of the ongoing ImmuneRACE study, and 1,254 subjects contributed by 6 global collaborators. Nearly every sample came with metadata listing a de-identified subject ID, COVID-19 status, age in years and sex. Where HLA class I and class II types were available, the types were taken from metadata supplied by the sample provider, not from assay-based typing. The dataset comprised deeply sampled blood TCRbeta repertoires from subjects exposed to, actively infected with, or recovered from COVID-19. The prospective study material was composed of cDNA or gDNA derived from T cells, B-cell-depleted T cells, or PBMCs.

The cysteine opens and the phenylalanine closes a CDR3 of 13 amino acids. Only the CDR3 region is kept as DNA, spanning 39 bases read in frame from base 1. Deletion took 6 bases off V and 1 base off J, with a span of 9 bases between the germline ends. Results and caveats for the whole study, not just this receptor: The amount of clinical and demographic metadata varied by source and participant and was provided uncurated.

Comment on this clone: The antigen it recognizes is unknown. Qualities for individual bases were not recorded, and no much larger clone is one base off.

The immunoSEQ Assay, a bias-controlled multiplex PCR, was used to amplify TCRbeta CDR3 regions from genomic DNA. The authors' pipeline ran thus. Within the assay, amplification of reference gene primers was used to estimate how many nucleated cells each sample contained. Sequence reads were collapsed and filtered to measure the absolute abundance of every unique TCRbeta CDR3 rearrangement. For each sample, productive Simpson clonality was calculated as the square root of Simpson's diversity index over productive rearrangements. Entries here come from immuneACCESS through TCRdb and include only in-frame sequences with V and J called. Some clones fail to appear in such tables; in the studies checked, an unresolved V gene covers under half of the shortfall, and the cause of the remainder is unknown. From that table come the V and J calls and clone size; the DNA was used to work out D and trimming. For this sample there are approximately 350,000 clones; almost 90% appear just once. Of the sample, about 7% falls within the top ten clones.

One collaborating source in Seattle enrolled patients during active infection and followed them longitudinally through the course of disease. The collaborating institutions used their own protocols to collect whole blood in K2EDTA tubes. For TCRbeta analysis, collaborators shipped samples in one of three forms: frozen whole blood, isolated PBMCs, or DNA extracted from either of those sample types. The rearrangement joined TRBV12-3 or TRBV12-4 to TRBJ1-1; the D gene lacks a confident call. This receptor was taken from a woman aged 65 to 85 with COVID-19, enrolled during active disease. Sequenced input: peripheral blood. CDR3 loop: CASRRGANTEAFF. The DNA sequence follows: TGTGCCAGCAGGCGAGGAGCGAACACTGAAGCTTTCTTT.